The entry below describes one T cell receptor beta chain. Its target is not known. The CDR3 is 14 amino acids. Per the germline V gene, CDR1 is MDHEN and CDR2 is SYDVKM. Trimming left V 6 bases short and J 2 bases short, with 11 bases between. The study drew the donors from its approximately 120-subject validation cohort, separate from the approximately 690-subject first cohort. This table comes from immunoSEQ multiplex PCR, and its TCRdb copy is limited to in-frame clones, with some not included. Among approximately 220,000 clones listed, around four fifths were seen once. The data belong to a study of cytomegalovirus exposure and HLA in healthy donors. General study findings and limits: Altogether, more than 150 TCR beta chains were recorded as cytomegalovirus-associated.

The specimen was PBMCs. This TCR was sampled from a woman aged 25 to 39 in good health and CMV-seropositive. The chain joins TRBV28 to TRBJ1-5; D call uncertain. The CDR3 here is CASSHRDRNQPQHF. The CDR3 bases are TGTGCCAGCAGCCACCGGGATCGCAATCAGCCCCAGCATTTT.